This TCR beta chain originates from a study of blood T cell repertoires in COVID-19. Germline assignment: CDR1 SGHAT and CDR2 FQNNGV. Trimming removed 1 base from V and 6 bases from J; junction bases left unmatched: 3. This CDR3 has 14 residues. Libraries were prepared by immunoSEQ multiplex PCR; TCRdb keeps only in-frame clonotypes and omits some of them. The sample carries 84,000 or so clones, about 82% recorded once. This receptor was obtained from a man aged 80 or over with active or convalescent COVID-19. The chain is built from TRBV11-2 and TRBJ1-2; 9 bases agree with TRBD1. The specimen was peripheral blood. CDR3 region: CASSLGTGADGYTF. Written as DNA, the CDR3 is TGTGCCAGCAGCTTAGGGACAGGGGCTGATGGCTACACCTTC.